This T cell receptor beta chain stems from a study of shared clonotypes between healthy human individuals. About the research overall: Each donor had three CD4 naive, three CD4 memory, two CD8 naive and one CD8 memory plate. Study observations and caveats: All-four-donor shared clonotypes had higher generation probabilities than non-shared clonotypes did.

The CDR3 sequence is 15 residues long. V was trimmed by 4 bases and J by 2 bases, leaving 13 bases between them. The germline V gene encodes CDR1 SGDLS and CDR2 YYNGEE. Several immunoSEQ plates received, in even portions, the genomic DNA of each subset. Method: immunoSEQ multiplex PCR; TCRdb's copy keeps in-frame clones and lacks some. Among a few million clones listed, about 92% were seen once. A remark on this clone: Antigen specificity is unknown.

The receptor's source is a man aged 18 to 30 in good health. Some clones in this sample may be carry-over from other donors' samples. V is TRBV9 and J is TRBJ2-1; either TRBD1 or TRBD2 may supply D (5 bases each). Sequenced material: naive CD4+ T cells from PBMCs. Subset meaning: CD45RA+ positively selected. CDR3 nucleotides: TGTGCCAGCAGCCCCCGAGGGGACCCCTACAATGAGCAGTTCTTC. It codes for CASSPRGDPYNEQFF.